This T cell receptor (beta chain) was profiled in a study of metastatic and nonmetastatic thyroid tumors. Study-wide background: Repertoire data that came from the blood and tumor or nodule tissue of malignant and benign thyroid patients were compared. The study's findings and limits: Significantly higher TCR beta diversity was reportedly seen in malignant thyroid tumors than benign nodules, in blood and tumor.

As to this clone: The antigen remains unidentified.

Via MiXCR, TCRdb re-called the PCR reads. Of around 26,000 clones detected, 15% appear once; the ten largest clones hold 3.3%. Germline V lookup: CDR1 ENHRY, CDR2 SYGVKD. The germline V and J ends were trimmed by 6 bases and 0 bases, with 14 bases remaining between them. The CDR3 is made up of 16 amino acids. Treatment of any kind had been given to no patient before thyroid surgery. The J gene is TRBJ2-2, the V gene TRBV10-3; the D gene is possibly TRBD2 (6 bases). The TCR comes from a female donor with papillary thyroid cancer or a benign thyroid nodule (not recorded which). Some clones in this sample may be carry-over from other donors' samples. The sample taken for sequencing was blood. In DNA form, the CDR3 reads TGTGCCATCAGCCCTCTTAGCGGATCGAACACCGGGGAGCTGTTTTTT. As protein: CAISPLSGSNTGELFF.